Below are 23 T cell receptor beta chains sequenced from a single sample in a study of control samples from healthy donors and cancer patients. Sequencing was performed with immunoSEQ multiplex PCR; in TCRdb, only in-frame clones are kept and a portion is missing. Of around 50,000 clones in the sample, about 91% are singletons; the top ten hold 0.75% to 0.95%. The sequenced sample was PBMCs. The source is a man under 40 with colorectal cancer.

The chain links TRBV5-5 to TRBJ2-3, with 14 bases identical to TRBD2. The germline V gene encodes CDR1 SGHKS and CDR2 YYEKEE (reference sequence). Losses at the gene ends were 4 bases for V and 5 bases for J; bases not matched to a gene: 6. The CDR3 is made up of 16 amino acids. CDR3 residues: CASSPRLAGGLDTQYF. Written as DNA, the CDR3 is TGTGCCAGCAGCCCTCGACTAGCGGGGGGGCTAGATACGCAGTATTTT. Variable domain in full (rest from reference TRBV5-5 and TRBJ2-3): DAGVTQSPTHLIKTRGQQVTLRCSPISGHKSVSWYQQVLGQGPQFIFQYYEKEERGRGNFPDRFSARQFPNYSSELNVNALLLGDSALYLCASSPRLAGGLDTQYFGPGTRLTVL.

The V call is TRBV5-1, the J call TRBJ2-2, with D perhaps matching TRBD2 (7 bases). This CDR3 has 13 amino acids. V lost 7 bases and J lost 7, with 14 bases in between. CDR1 and CDR2 from the germline V gene are SGHRS and YFSETQ. The CDR3 here is CASRQGTNGELFF. For the CDR3, the DNA is TGCGCCAGCCGGCAGGGGACTAACGGGGAGCTGTTTTTT.

V is TRBV5-1 and J is TRBJ1-1; D possibly corresponds to TRBD1 (6 bases). V lost 4 bases, J lost 5 bases, and 21 bases lay in between. This CDR3 region has 16 residues. CDR1 SGHRS and CDR2 YFSETQ come from the germline V gene. The chain's CDR3 is CASSPTGTGLGTEAFF. Here the CDR3 DNA reads TGCGCCAGCAGCCCCACCGGAACAGGGTTGGGGACTGAAGCTTTCTTT.

The CDR3 DNA reads as TGTGCCAGCAACCGGGGTGCCCCCTACAATGAGCAGTTCTTC. This codes for CASNRGAPYNEQFF. J is TRBJ2-1 and V is TRBV5-5; maybe TRBD2 (5 bases). V lost 6 bases to trimming and J lost 2 bases, with 12 bases between them. The germline V gene encodes CDR1 SGHKS and CDR2 YYEKEE (reference sequence). The CDR3 has 14 residues.

This rearrangement joins TRBV19 to TRBJ2-3, with D tentatively TRBD1 (6 bases). V lost 1 base and J lost 0, with 8 bases in between. The CDR3 is 15 amino acids. Germline values: CDR1 LNHDA, CDR2 SQIVND (reference sequence). DNA of the CDR3: TGTGCCAGTAGTATAGGGGGGCCCAGCACAGATACGCAGTATTTT. Translation: CASSIGGPSTDTQYF. Full variable domain (remainder filled in from reference TRBV19 and TRBJ2-3): DGGITQSPKYLFRKEGQNVTLSCEQNLNHDAMYWYRQDPGQGLRLIYYSQIVNDFQKGDIAEGYSVSREKKESFPLTVTSAQKNPTAFYLCASSIGGPSTDTQYFGPGTRLTVL.

This clone was seen once. The rearrangement joins TRBV6-5 to TRBJ2-3; either TRBD1 or TRBD2 may supply D (5 bases each). CDR1 and CDR2 from the germline V gene are MNHEY and SVGAGI. The V gene lost 6 bases and the J gene lost 10 bases, with 23 bases spanning the gap. This CDR3 region has 15 residues. The CDR3 DNA is TGTGCCAGCAGCTTCTCCGGGACGGGCTCTTGGGCGCAGTATTTT. Its translation: CASSFSGTGSWAQYF.

The chain employs TRBV7-9 and TRBJ1-3; D gene unclear. The V gene lost 0 bases and the J gene lost 4 bases, with 7 bases spanning the gap. The V gene's germline CDR1 is SEHNR and CDR2 FQNEAQ (reference sequence). This CDR3 contains 14 residues. The CDR3 DNA reads as TGTGCCAGCAGCTTAGCAGGAGTGGGAAACACCATATATTTT. The encoded protein is CASSLAGVGNTIYF.

The J gene is TRBJ1-1, the V gene TRBV5-6; tentatively, D is TRBD1 (6 bases). V was trimmed by 4 bases and J by 4 bases, leaving 14 bases between them. CDR3 size: 14 residues. The germline CDR1 and CDR2 sequences are SGHDT and YYEEEE. DNA for the CDR3: TGTGCCAGCAGCCAAATTATCAGGGGCACTGAAGCTTTCTTT. This sequence encodes CASSQIIRGTEAFF.

The V gene is TRBV9, the J gene TRBJ2-2; D is undetermined. Trimming shortened V by 0 bases and J by 1 base, and 4 bases separated the two germline ends. Germline assignment: CDR1 SGDLS and CDR2 YYNGEE. There are 14 residues in the CDR3. CDR3 nucleotides: TGTGCCAGCAGCGTAGAGCTGAACACCGGGGAGCTGTTTTTT. Protein: CASSVELNTGELFF.

This chain links TRBV10-1 with TRBJ1-1, with D perhaps TRBD1 (6 bases). The CDR3 is 15 residues long. CDR1 WNHNN and CDR2 SYGVQD come from the germline V gene (reference sequence). Between the trimmed V and J ends, which lost 0 bases and 11 bases, there was a span of 19 bases. The CDR3 nucleotides read TGCGCCAGCAGTGAGTCGAGGGGGGCCGTCCAGACGGCTTTCTTT. Its protein product is CASSESRGAVQTAFF.

The chain is built from TRBV20-1 and TRBJ2-7; unclear D gene. The CDR3 has 12 amino acids. Trimming cost V 3 bases and J 3 bases, with 9 bases left between them. Per germline, CDR1 DFQATT and CDR2 SNEGSKA (reference sequence). The CDR3 region is CSASLADYEQYF. The CDR3 DNA is TGCAGTGCTAGTTTGGCAGACTACGAGCAGTACTTC.

This clone has a single count. The chain combines TRBV6-2 or TRBV6-3 with TRBJ2-3; D could derive from TRBD1 or TRBD2 (7 bases each). The CDR3 runs to 14 residues. V was trimmed by 5 bases and J by 4 bases, leaving 13 bases between them. Germline V gene sequence: CDR1 MNHEY, CDR2 SVGEGT. The CDR3 is CASSQGEGADTQYF. CDR3 nucleotides: TGTGCCAGCAGTCAGGGGGAGGGGGCAGATACGCAGTATTTT.

This sequence joins TRBV7-2 and TRBJ2-5; 10 positions agree with TRBD2. Per germline, CDR1 SGHTA and CDR2 FQGNSA. V trimming: 5 bases; J trimming: 4 bases; junction bases outside the gene matches: 4. The CDR3 covers 14 residues. The CDR3 coding sequence is TGTGCCAGCAGCCCTATAGCGGGGGGAGAGACCCAGTACTTC. Amino acids: CASSPIAGGETQYF.

A remark on this clone: Germline and junction disagree at one end, which may indicate a read error. The chain has TRBV9 and TRBJ1-1; D uncertain. This CDR3 contains 14 residues. CDR1 is SGDLS, CDR2 YYNGEE, per germline. The CDR3 loop reads CASSVDGRNSEAFF. In nucleotides, the CDR3 is TGTGCCAGCAGCGTTGACGGGAGGAACAGTGAAGCTTTCTTT.

CDR3 loop: CASSFPSLANTGELFF. CDR3 DNA sequence: TGCGCCAGCAGCTTTCCTTCACTCGCGAACACCGGGGAGCTGTTTTTT. J is TRBJ2-2 and V is TRBV5-1; D gene unclear. This CDR3 has 16 residues. The germline V gene has CDR1 SGHRS and CDR2 YFSETQ. Trimming cost V 2 bases and J 0 bases, with 11 bases left between them.

This chain joins TRBV19 and TRBJ1-3; tentatively, D is TRBD1 (5 bases). Trimming took off 7 bases at V and 3 bases at J, with 16 bases between the two ends. The CDR3 sequence is 15 residues long. In germline, CDR1 is LNHDA, CDR2 SQIVND (reference sequence). CDR3: CASMGERDGGNTIYF. DNA of the CDR3: TGTGCCAGTATGGGGGAGAGGGACGGTGGAAACACCATATATTTT.

The chain has TRBV11-3 and TRBJ2-1; 8 bases are a match to TRBD2. CDR3 length: 15 amino acids. V lost 5 bases to trimming and J lost 7 bases; unmatched junction nucleotides: 10. The V gene's germline CDR1 is SGHNT and CDR2 YENEEA. The CDR3 loop is CASSRGLAGLNEQFF. The CDR3 bases are TGTGCCAGCAGCCGGGGGCTAGCGGGTCTAAATGAGCAGTTCTTC.

J is TRBJ1-5 and V is TRBV12-5, with D unclear. The CDR3 contains 14 residues. Germline V gives CDR1 LGHNT, CDR2 FRNRAP. V shed 7 bases and J shed 7 bases, with 17 bases lying between them. CDR3 sequence: CASALYGVNQPQHF. The CDR3 nucleotides are TGTGCTAGTGCCCTATATGGGGTAAACCAGCCCCAGCATTTT.

The chain combines TRBV6-5 with TRBJ1-1; D not certain. The germline gives CDR1 MNHEY, CDR2 SVGAGI. Trimming removed 8 bases at V and 10 bases at J, with 17 bases between. CDR3 length: 12 residues. The CDR3 DNA is TGTGCCAGCTCCTGGGGAAGGGAGGGAGCTTTCTTT. Translating it yields CASSWGREGAFF.

The genes are TRBV6-5 and TRBJ1-5; maybe TRBD1 (5 bases). V was cut by 6 bases and J by 10 bases, with 22 bases left in between. CDR3 length: 15 residues. Germline CDR1 and CDR2: MNHEY and SVGAGI. DNA for the CDR3: TGTGCCAGCAGGGAGGGAGGGGTCCTTTGGGGACCCCAGCATTTT. This sequence encodes CASREGGVLWGPQHF.

The rearrangement links TRBV4-3 to TRBJ1-1; D call uncertain. The CDR3 extends over 17 amino acids. Trimming cost V 1 base and J 0 bases, with 15 bases left between them. The V gene's germline CDR1 is LGHNA and CDR2 YSLEER. The CDR3 bases are TGCGCCAGCAGCCAAGTAGCTACTGGTCACATGAACACTGAAGCTTTCTTT. Residues: CASSQVATGHMNTEAFF.

The chain combines TRBV7-2 with TRBJ1-6; D remains ambiguous. V was trimmed by 1 base and J by 7 bases, leaving 14 bases between them. Germline V gene lookup returns CDR1 SGHTA and CDR2 FQGNSA. This CDR3 has 16 residues. CDR3 coding DNA: TGTGCCAGCAGCTTAGAGGCAGGCCGAAAAAATTCACCCCTCCACTTT. Its translation: CASSLEAGRKNSPLHF.

The chain uses TRBV7-8 and TRBJ1-1; no clear D gene. This CDR3 is built from 12 residues. CDR1 is SGHVS and CDR2 is FQNEAQ in the germline V gene. Trimming took 5 bases from V and 7 from J, leaving 11 bases between them. The CDR3 loop is CASSPSGNEAFF. The CDR3 DNA sequence: TGTGCCAGCAGCCCCTCGGGGAATGAAGCTTTCTTT.